This T cell receptor beta chain emerged from a study of CXCR3-negative and CXCR3-positive naive CD8 T cells. Germline V gene lookup returns CDR1 MDHEN and CDR2 SYDVKM. The CDR3 is made up of 15 amino acids. UMI labels and 5' RACE were used to prepare the TRB cDNA libraries. Using the 5' RACE reads, TCRdb records one entry per CDR3 protein without DNA. Here the sample table reports approximately 53,000 distinct CDR3 sequences. The chain recombines TRBV28 with TRBJ1-2. What was sequenced was memory CD8+ T cells from blood. The sequence was obtained from a human donor in good health. Some clones in this sample may be carry-over from other donors' samples. The CDR3 sequence is CASSLEYGGDYGYTF.